This T cell receptor (beta chain) came from a study of sequential checkpoint blockade in melanoma (dated by TCRdb to between 2018 and 2021). In the study overall: Patients were randomized 1:1 to first-line nivolumab followed by ipilimumab (arm A) or ipilimumab followed by nivolumab (arm B). Both trial sequences were followed by maintenance nivolumab. Findings and caveats that apply to the study as a whole: Validation of the response-prediction model combining TCR metrics and mutation burden is needed in larger, independent patient cohorts.

There are 14 amino acids in the CDR3, from cysteine to phenylalanine inclusive. Of all the DNA, just the CDR3 is kept, 42 bases in frame from base 1. The germline ends are 11 bases apart after V is trimmed by 5 bases and J by 3 bases. From a lookup of the germline V gene, CDR1 and CDR2 are SGHTA and FQGTGA. Worth noting for this clone: Its antigen target is currently unknown. No much larger clonotype is one base removed from it; base qualities were not supplied.

TCRbeta CDR3 regions were immunosequenced from genomic DNA with the immunoSEQ Assay. Prior to high-throughput sequencing, genomic DNA was amplified by bias-controlled multiplex PCR. In the original analysis: To quantify the absolute abundance of each unique TCRbeta CDR3 region, the sequences were collapsed and filtered. Clonality, defined as 1 minus Pielou's evenness, was calculated using productive rearrangements only. A previously published method was used to identify clones whose frequencies were significantly greater in on-treatment samples than in baseline samples. TCRdb obtained this table from immuneACCESS and retained in-frame rearrangements with V and J assigned. These tables miss some clones; where compared with another copy, unresolved V genes account for less than half of the shortfall, and the remainder is unexplained. The DNA was the basis for D and trimming; V, J and clone size are from that table. The sample has 35,000 to 50,000 clones on record, 86% of them singletons. 9.5% to 15% of the sample goes to the ten largest clones.

The treatment or condition label corresponds to: randomized to nivolumab then ipilimumab (arm A) or the reverse (arm B). No trial patient had received prior DNA-damaging chemotherapy. On a FACS Aria II flow cytometer, live CD3+CD8+ cells that were negative for CD19 and CD56 were sorted from thawed PBMCs. CheckMate 064, a randomized, open-label phase II trial of sequential checkpoint blockade, was the source of the samples, all of which came from patients with melanoma. Peripheral blood mononuclear cells were obtained through leukapheresis, purified using Ficoll-Paque, and frozen in human serum containing roughly 9.8% DMSO. Immediately after sorting, the purity of sorted blood CD3+CD8+ cells was verified to be >98%, after which DNA was extracted.

The receptor comes from a human donor with melanoma. The sample here was CD8+ T cells sorted from blood (inferred from file names), taken from a patient given nivolumab and ipilimumab in sequence. The rearrangement combines TRBV7-3 with TRBJ1-5; the D gene is unclear. The nucleotide sequence reads as follows: TGTGCCAGCAGCCTTGACATACTCAATCAGCCCCAGCATTTT. Its amino acids are CASSLDILNQPQHF.